A selection of T cell receptor beta chains follows, all from one sample in a study of CD8+ T cells in alopecia areata. Some clones are missing from TCRdb's copy, which holds only in-frame ones; the method was immunoSEQ multiplex PCR. Of about 160,000 clones in the sample, just over 65% were seen once. This sample comprised CD4+ T cells sorted from blood, obtained at week 4, from a patient treated with tofacitinib. The receptors stem from a human donor with alopecia areata. The CDR3 runs from the conserved cysteine through the conserved F or W.

V	J	CDR3
TRBV29-1	TRBJ2-7	CSVMKTGGAYEQYF
TRBV25-1	TRBJ1-6	CASSEPGLNSPLHF
TRBV7-2	TRBJ2-2	CASSLGVVAGANTGELFF
TRBV4-1	TRBJ2-2	CASSPSPSGGDTGELFF
TRBV15	TRBJ1-2	CATSRRQGAGGYTF
TRBV29-1	TRBJ1-4	CSVRGTNEKLFF
TRBV5-6	TRBJ2-3	CASSSPPTDTQYF
TRBV30	TRBJ2-5	CAWSAALGGGSETQYF
TRBV10-3	TRBJ2-1	CAISEYGADNEQFF
TRBV7-9	TRBJ1-3	CASSGDRVGNTIYF
TRBV30	TRBJ2-3	CASSSGTVSTDTQYF
TRBV5-4	TRBJ2-1	CASSLSAGGGDEQFF
TRBV7-3	TRBJ2-7	CASSLTGAQGHEQYF
TRBV27	TRBJ2-7	CASSSGIGGNFRQYF
TRBV30	TRBJ1-5	CAWSDSYQPQHF
TRBV29-1	TRBJ2-7	CSVLRGYGSYEQYF
TRBV30	TRBJ2-5	CAWTTGTETQYF
TRBV9	TRBJ1-1	CASSPTTEAFF
TRBV10-3	TRBJ2-7	CAISAGQGDYEQYF
TRBV29-1	TRBJ2-5	CSVGTSGGEETQYF
TRBV27	TRBJ2-2	CASRRQGTSGEDTGELFF
TRBV29-1	TRBJ1-5	CSIGQGYNQPQHF
TRBV7-9	TRBJ2-3	CASSLALAGGPSTDTQYF
TRBV30	TRBJ2-1	CAWSVIKLAGGRYNEQFF
TRBV5-1	TRBJ1-1	CASSFTGDTEAFF
TRBV6-5	TRBJ2-2	CARDRANTGELFF
TRBV4-3	TRBJ2-7	CASSQAAAGGLYEQYF
TRBV2	TRBJ1-2	CASSVSPGSYGYTF
TRBV2	TRBJ1-5	CASALPRARQHF
TRBV25-1	TRBJ1-2	CASSEGGPGTYGYTF
TRBV9	TRBJ2-2	CASSALYTGELFF
TRBV5-1	TRBJ2-3	CASSLVLAGGTDTQYF
TRBV6-5	TRBJ2-3	CASSYVGLAATDTQYF
TRBV6-5	TRBJ2-6	CASSFTGANVLTF
TRBV6-1	TRBJ2-1	CASRGEGLGTNEQFF
TRBV9	TRBJ2-7	CASSVGDAYEQYF
TRBV16	TRBJ1-5	CASSADRAVNQPQHF
TRBV4-3	TRBJ1-2	CASSQDLGEWSYGYTF
TRBV20-1	TRBJ2-7	CSASSGYEQYF
TRBV6-5	TRBJ2-2	CATGAPNTGELFF